A selection of T cell receptor beta chains follows, all from one sample in a study of T cell responses to AZD1222 COVID-19 vaccine. The method was immunoSEQ multiplex PCR; TCRdb's version includes in-frame clones alone and lacks a portion of them. The sample contains some 200,000 clones, around nine tenths of which appear only once. The source was peripheral blood, collected 28 days after the second dose of the MenACWY control vaccine. These receptors were collected from an adult who received the MenACWY meningococcal vaccine as a control. Both conserved end residues are part of each CDR3. A D gene is named only where the DNA matches it firmly. Only some rows state a clone size, as once, few, many or a class for expanded clones.

clone size: -
D gene: -
J gene: TRBJ1-2
V gene: TRBV24-1
CDR3 DNA: TGTGCCACCAGTGGTACAGACTATGGCTACACCTTC
CDR3 protein: CATSGTDYGYTF

clone size: -
D gene: -
J gene: TRBJ2-2
V gene: TRBV30
CDR3 DNA: TGTGCCGCCCTCCAGCCGTACACCGGGGAGCTGTTTTTT
CDR3 protein: CAALQPYTGELFF

clone size: -
D gene: -
J gene: TRBJ2-2
V gene: TRBV7-6
CDR3 DNA: TGTGCCAGCAGCGTTCCGGGCCCTGGGCTCGGGGAGCTGTTTTTT
CDR3 protein: CASSVPGPGLGELFF

clone size: -
D gene: -
J gene: TRBJ1-5
V gene: TRBV7-8
CDR3 DNA: TGTGCCAGCAGCTTCGGCCGGTTGACAGATAGCAATCAGCCCCAGCATTTT
CDR3 protein: CASSFGRLTDSNQPQHF

clone size: -
D gene: TRBD1
J gene: TRBJ2-5
V gene: TRBV2
CDR3 DNA: TGTGCCAGGGACAGGGGGCTTCAGGGGACCCAGTACTTC
CDR3 protein: CARDRGLQGTQYF

clone size: -
D gene: TRBD1
J gene: TRBJ2-1
V gene: TRBV24-1
CDR3 DNA: TGTGCCACCAGTGATTTCGGACAGGGCTCCTACAATGAGCAGTTCTTC
CDR3 protein: CATSDFGQGSYNEQFF

clone size: -
D gene: -
J gene: TRBJ1-2
V gene: TRBV14
CDR3 DNA: TGTGCCAGCAGCCCATATCCTACCGGGACCCAGGGCTACACCTTC
CDR3 protein: CASSPYPTGTQGYTF

clone size: once
D gene: -
J gene: TRBJ1-2
V gene: TRBV11-3
CDR3 DNA: TGTGCCAGCAGCCTCACGACAGCCGGTTATGGCTACACCTTC
CDR3 protein: CASSLTTAGYGYTF

clone size: -
D gene: TRBD1
J gene: TRBJ1-3
V gene: TRBV7-2
CDR3 DNA: TGTGCCAGCAGCTTAGCGCTTGGACAGGTCTCTGGAAACACCATATATTTT
CDR3 protein: CASSLALGQVSGNTIYF

clone size: -
D gene: -
J gene: TRBJ1-2
V gene: TRBV2
CDR3 DNA: TGTGCCAGCAGTGAAGCGCGGGGGGGGCATCATGGCTACACCTTC
CDR3 protein: CASSEARGGHHGYTF

clone size: -
D gene: -
J gene: TRBJ2-3
V gene: TRBV30
CDR3 DNA: TGTGCCTGGAGCGTGGGGCGGGATACGCAGTATTTT
CDR3 protein: CAWSVGRDTQYF

clone size: -
D gene: -
J gene: TRBJ2-7
V gene: TRBV28
CDR3 DNA: TGTGCCAGCAGTCGTACCGGGACGTCAAGAGGAAGATACTTC
CDR3 protein: CASSRTGTSRGRYF

clone size: -
D gene: -
J gene: TRBJ2-7
V gene: TRBV5-5
CDR3 DNA: TGTGCCAGCAGCTTCAGTTTAGGGGGGGAGCAGTACTTC
CDR3 protein: CASSFSLGGEQYF

clone size: -
D gene: TRBD2
J gene: TRBJ2-5
V gene: TRBV19
CDR3 DNA: TGTGCCAGTAGTGCCTCTAGCGGTTGGGGCGAGACCCAGTACTTC
CDR3 protein: CASSASSGWGETQYF

clone size: once
D gene: TRBD2
J gene: TRBJ2-1
V gene: TRBV24-1
CDR3 DNA: TGTGCCACCAGGGGACTAGCGGGAGACAATGAGCAGTTCTTC
CDR3 protein: CATRGLAGDNEQFF

clone size: -
D gene: -
J gene: TRBJ1-4
V gene: TRBV27
CDR3 DNA: TGTGCCAGCAGTTTACGGAGACGACAGCCCGCAACTAATGAAAAACTGTTTTTT
CDR3 protein: CASSLRRRQPATNEKLFF

clone size: -
D gene: -
J gene: TRBJ1-5
V gene: TRBV25-1
CDR3 DNA: TGTGCCAGCAGTGTTCAGGGCAGCAATCAGCCCCAGCATTTT
CDR3 protein: CASSVQGSNQPQHF